These 27 T cell receptor beta chains came from one sample sequenced in a study of CD8 T cells in Susac syndrome. The RNA, roughly 0.45 to 1 ug, was put through reverse transcription using random hexamers. TCRdb recomputed calls from the immunoSEQ multiplex PCR reads with MiXCR, one row per CDR3 protein. The table includes about 200,000 distinct CDR3 sequences, 80% to 95% detected once. The sample was CD8+ T cells from PBMCs. The receptors originated from a human donor with multiple sclerosis.

J is TRBJ2-3 and V is TRBV30; no definite D call. V lost 1 base, J lost 0 bases, and 8 bases lay in between. Germline V gives CDR1 GTSNPN, CDR2 SVGIG (reference sequence). This CDR3 region has 14 residues. The CDR3, as DNA: TGTGCCTGGAGTGAGGACCTTAGCACAGATACGCAGTATTTT. This codes for CAWSEDLSTDTQYF. Using reference TRBV30 and TRBJ2-3 for the parts outside the CDR3, the full variable domain is SQTIHQWPATLVQPVGSPLSLECTVEGTSNPNLYWYRQAAGRGLQLLFYSVGIGQISSEVPQNLSASRPQDRQFILSSKKLLLSDSGFYLCAWSEDLSTDTQYFGPGTRLTVL.

J is TRBJ2-3 and V is TRBV12-3 or TRBV12-4; D possibly corresponds to TRBD2 (6 bases). CDR3 size: 17 residues. Trimming pared 1 base from V and 2 bases from J, leaving 16 bases between. CDR3 bases: TGTGCCAGCAGTTTAGGGGCTGCAGGGACTTTCACAGATACGCAGTATTTT. Its protein is CASSLGAAGTFTDTQYF.

The J gene is TRBJ2-2, the V gene TRBV5-1, with 11 bases fitting TRBD1. V trimming: 4 bases; J trimming: 6 bases; junction bases outside the gene matches: 11. The CDR3 consists of 17 residues. Germline-derived CDR1 and CDR2 are SGHRS and YFSETQ. The CDR3 sequence is CASSAARTGGAAGELFF. CDR3 in DNA: TGCGCCAGCAGCGCCGCTCGGACAGGGGGCGCAGCCGGGGAGCTGTTTTTT.

With regard to this clonotype: Its ends do not fully match the called genes, so a read error is possible. The V gene is TRBV20-1, the J gene TRBJ2-7, with D unresolved. Germline CDR1 is DFQATT and CDR2 is SNEGSKA (reference sequence). The CDR3 loop spans 15 amino acids. The CDR3 sequence is CSARGYNSPSNEQYF. Written as DNA, the CDR3 is TGCAGTGCTAGAGGGTACAACTCCCCCTCCAACGAGCAGTACTTC.

J is TRBJ2-1 and V is TRBV6-2 or TRBV6-3; 10 positions agree with TRBD2. Trimming took 6 bases from V and 7 from J; bases not matched to a gene: 9. The CDR3 length is 15 residues. Germline V gene lookup returns CDR1 MNHEY and CDR2 SVGEGT. The CDR3 is CASRDPTSGINEQFF. The CDR3, as DNA: TGTGCCAGCAGAGACCCCACTAGCGGGATAAATGAGCAGTTCTTC.

This clonotype was detected only once. V and J are TRBV5-4 and TRBJ1-2, with D possibly being TRBD1 (6 bases). Trimming took 2 bases from V and 8 from J, leaving 13 bases between them. CDR1 and CDR2 (germline): SGHNT, YYREEE (reference sequence). This CDR3 contains 13 residues. The DNA of the CDR3 is TGTGCCAGCAGCTTTCTCAGGGGAGACGGCTACACCTTC. Protein sequence: CASSFLRGDGYTF.

The chain recombines TRBV20-1 with TRBJ2-7, with 12 nucleotides matching TRBD2. The germline V gene encodes CDR1 DFQATT and CDR2 SNEGSKA (reference sequence). The CDR3 loop spans 15 amino acids. V dropped 6 bases and J dropped 2; count of bases not matched to a gene: 8. The CDR3 sequence: CSAPLPSGGAYEQYF. CDR3 DNA: TGCAGTGCCCCCCTCCCTAGCGGGGGGGCCTACGAGCAGTACTTC.

This chain connects TRBV29-1 to TRBJ2-2; 12 nucleotides line up with TRBD2. Germline CDR1 reads SQVTM; CDR2 reads ANQGSEA. This CDR3 spans 14 amino acids. Unmatched junction bases numbered 4, after V lost 5 bases and J lost 6 bases. CDR3 loop: CSVRLAGDPGELFF. CDR3 sequence (DNA): TGCAGCGTTCGACTAGCGGGAGATCCCGGGGAGCTGTTTTTT.

The gene calls are TRBV5-6 and TRBJ1-2; a possible D gene is TRBD1 (6 bases). Germline loops: CDR1 SGHDT, CDR2 YYEEEE. This CDR3 is built from 15 residues. The germline V and J ends were trimmed by 3 bases and 3 bases, with 15 bases remaining between them. CDR3 sequence (DNA): TGTGCCAGCAGCTCCGGAGGGGGGCACTACTATGGCTACACCTTC. Translating it yields CASSSGGGHYYGYTF.

V and J are TRBV2 and TRBJ2-3; D ambiguous. This CDR3 comprises 12 residues. V was cut by 4 bases and J by 4 bases, with 6 bases left in between. Germline CDR1 and CDR2: SNHLY and FYNNEI. CDR3 nucleotide sequence: TGTGCCAGCAGTGGGTTGCCAGATACGCAGTATTTT. It codes for CASSGLPDTQYF.

This clonotype has just one count. The rearrangement links TRBV7-9 to TRBJ2-5; D is ambiguous. Germline V CDR1 and CDR2: SEHNR, FQNEAQ (reference sequence). V lost 4 bases, J lost 4 bases, and 28 bases lay in between. CDR3 length equals 19 residues. Here the CDR3 reads CASSSYRLQDLPNRETQYF. The CDR3, as DNA: TGTGCCAGCAGCTCTTACAGACTCCAAGACCTCCCAAACCGAGAGACCCAGTACTTC.

The gene calls are TRBV20-1 and TRBJ1-1; 7 bases align to TRBD1. V dropped 3 bases and J dropped 6; count of bases not matched to a gene: 7. This CDR3 has 13 residues. Looked up from germline, CDR1 is DFQATT and CDR2 is SNEGSKA (reference sequence). CDR3 nucleotide sequence: TGCAGTGCTAGGATGCGGGACAGCCCTGAAGCTTTCTTT. It translates to CSARMRDSPEAFF.

The rearrangement uses TRBV19 and TRBJ1-1, with 10 nucleotides matching TRBD1. CDR1 is LNHDA, CDR2 SQIVND, per germline (reference sequence). The ends lost 8 bases at V and 9 bases at J; junction bases unmatched: 12. CDR3 length equals 14 residues. CDR3 nucleotides: TGTGCCAGTGCTGGGGGACAGGGGAGGAATAAAGCTTTCTTT. Protein product: CASAGGQGRNKAFF. Supplemented by reference TRBV19 and TRBJ1-1, the full variable domain reads DGGITQSPKYLFRKEGQNVTLSCEQNLNHDAMYWYRQDPGQGLRLIYYSQIVNDFQKGDIAEGYSVSREKKESFPLTVTSAQKNPTAFYLCASAGGQGRNKAFFGQGTRLTVV.

This clonotype appeared once. The chain uses TRBV12-3 or TRBV12-4 and TRBJ2-2; D is perhaps TRBD2 (6 bases). With 6 bases removed from V and 6 bases from J, the gap between germline ends came to 11 bases. The CDR3 length is 13 residues. As DNA, the CDR3 is TGTGCCAGCAGCCTGACTAGTCCCGGGGAGCTGTTTTTT. As protein: CASSLTSPGELFF.

This rearrangement joins TRBV4-2 to TRBJ2-1; 13 bases are a match to TRBD2. CDR3 size: 16 residues. Trimming took 0 bases from V and 9 from J; bases not matched to a gene: 5. Germline V CDR1 and CDR2: LGHNA, YNFKEQ. CDR3 nucleotide sequence: TGTGCCAGCAGCCAAGATACTAGCGGGAGGGCGGGTGAGCAGTTCTTC. It translates to CASSQDTSGRAGEQFF.

This chain joins TRBV20-1 and TRBJ2-7, with TRBD2 matching over 11 bases. The CDR3 totals 15 residues. CDR1 and CDR2 (germline): DFQATT, SNEGSKA (reference sequence). Unmatched junction bases numbered 7, after V lost 6 bases and J lost 0 bases. CDR3 DNA sequence: TGCAGTGCATACACTAGCGGGAGAGGCTCCTACGAGCAGTACTTC. Encoded protein: CSAYTSGRGSYEQYF.

This chain uses TRBV11-2 with TRBJ1-5, with 10 bases lining up with TRBD1. This CDR3 contains 15 residues. After removal of 2 bases from V and 4 bases from J, the junction contained 2 bases not matched to a gene. Germline V gene lookup returns CDR1 SGHAT and CDR2 FQNNGV. The CDR3 DNA reads TGTGCCAGCAGCTTAACGGGACAGGGGAATCAGCCCCAGCATTTT. Protein sequence: CASSLTGQGNQPQHF.

The gene calls are TRBV7-6 and TRBJ1-5; D is perhaps TRBD1 (6 bases). Germline loops: CDR1 SGHVS, CDR2 FNYEAQ. Trimming left V 1 base short and J 4 bases short, with 11 bases between. The CDR3 sequence is 15 residues long. DNA of the CDR3: TGTGCCAGCAGCTTAGTGGGGGCACCGAATCAGCCCCAGCATTTT. Translated: CASSLVGAPNQPQHF.

The chain joins TRBV9 to TRBJ1-1; the D is unclear. The V end lost 0 bases, the J end lost 0 bases, and 9 bases lay between the germline ends. CDR1 and CDR2 from the germline V gene are SGDLS and YYNGEE. The CDR3 is 15 residues long. CDR3 amino acids: CASSVEGSVNTEAFF. Here the CDR3 DNA reads TGTGCCAGCAGCGTAGAAGGGTCCGTGAACACTGAAGCTTTCTTT.

The chain links TRBV29-1 to TRBJ2-3, with 11 positions matching TRBD2. Germline loops: CDR1 SQVTM, CDR2 ANQGSEA. The V segment lost 7 bases and the J segment 5 bases; nucleotides outside the gene matches: 5. The CDR3 contains 13 residues. The chain's CDR3 is CSAVAGGEDTQYF. In DNA, the CDR3 is TGCAGCGCTGTAGCGGGAGGGGAAGATACGCAGTATTTT.

This chain links TRBV27 with TRBJ2-3, with 7 nucleotides matching TRBD2. The J segment lost 2 bases and the V segment lost 5 bases, leaving 13 bases of the junction unmatched. Per the germline V gene, CDR1 is MNHEY and CDR2 is SMNVEV (reference sequence). There are 17 residues in the CDR3. The CDR3 loop reads CASSLTRAGPLTDTQYF. The CDR3 DNA reads TGTGCCAGCAGTCTTACCCGAGCGGGGCCGCTCACAGATACGCAGTATTTT.

The sample holds one count of this clonotype. This chain joins TRBV3-1 and TRBJ2-7, with unresolved D. In germline, CDR1 is LGHDT, CDR2 YNNKEL (reference sequence). The CDR3 has 15 amino acids. The germline V and J ends were trimmed by 2 bases and 4 bases, with 15 bases remaining between them. The CDR3 reads CASSQTHSDTYEQYF. The CDR3 nucleotides are TGTGCCAGCAGCCAAACCCACAGTGACACATACGAGCAGTACTTC.

V usage is TRBV19 and J usage is TRBJ1-5, with D uncertain. Germline assignment: CDR1 LNHDA and CDR2 SQIVND (reference sequence). The CDR3 sequence is 13 residues long. V was clipped by 3 bases and J by 4 bases, with 7 bases between them. The CDR3, as DNA: TGTGCCAGTAGTATCCTCTATAATCAGCCCCAGCATTTT. The encoded protein is CASSILYNQPQHF.

J is TRBJ2-1 and V is TRBV12-3 or TRBV12-4; D unresolved. This CDR3 spans 15 amino acids. V gave up 5 bases and J gave up 7 bases, with 18 bases separating them. CDR3 in amino acids: CASSPPPSPRNEQFF. For the CDR3, the DNA is TGTGCCAGCAGTCCTCCCCCAAGCCCCAGAAATGAGCAGTTCTTC.

V gene TRBV5-6 combines with J gene TRBJ2-1; D might be TRBD2 (5 bases). CDR3 length: 15 residues. Germline V gene sequence: CDR1 SGHDT, CDR2 YYEEEE. The V gene lost 1 base and the J gene lost 2 bases, with 10 bases spanning the gap. CDR3: CASSLSARAYNEQFF. The CDR3 DNA follows: TGTGCCAGCAGCTTGTCAGCGCGGGCCTACAATGAGCAGTTCTTC.

The V gene is TRBV4-3, the J gene TRBJ2-6, with TRBD2 as a possible D gene (5 bases). The CDR3 totals 16 residues. Germline V gene data show CDR1 as LGHNA and CDR2 as YSLEER. Trimming pared 0 bases from V and 1 base from J, leaving 7 bases between. This CDR3 reads CASSQDRDSGANVLTF. The CDR3 coding sequence is TGCGCCAGCAGCCAAGATCGGGATTCTGGGGCCAACGTCCTGACTTTC.

This chain uses TRBV9 with TRBJ2-7, with 7 nucleotides matching TRBD2. Unmatched junction bases numbered 4, after V lost 4 bases and J lost 0 bases. The CDR3 totals 14 residues. Germline lookup yields CDR1 SGDLS and CDR2 YYNGEE. CDR3 bases: TGTGCCAGCAGCACTAGCGCCTACTCCTACGAGCAGTACTTC. This gives the protein CASSTSAYSYEQYF.